This T cell receptor (beta chain) was recorded in a study of memory CD4+ T cells and cytomegalovirus serostatus. Study-level background: Donors were healthy Belgian adults, under 10 CMV seropositive and around 24 seronegative.

Whole-study findings and limits: Median bootstrapped AUC for CMV status was about 0.94 originally, roughly 0.92 US-trained. CD4+ memory repertoires contained 67 of 164 reported CMV TCRbeta sequences.

This CDR3 has 14 amino acids. V gave up 6 bases and J gave up 0 bases; unmatched junction bases: 4. Germline assignment: CDR1 SGHNT and CDR2 YENEEA. Single viable CD3+CD4+CD8-CD45RO+ cells were sorted as the memory CD4+ T cells. In the original workflow: Out-of-frame sequences were removed, leaving 2,204,828 distinct TCRbeta sequences. Repertoires were generated with immunoSEQ multiplex PCR, while TCRdb's copy carries only in-frame clones and drops some. For V, J and clone size, that table is used; D and trimming come from the DNA. The sample has approximately 46,000 clones, about 80% seen once. As concerns this clone: Antigen specificity is unknown.

The sequenced sample was memory CD4+ T cells from blood. This sequence joins TRBV11-3 and TRBJ1-1, with 7 bases fitting TRBD1. This clonotype was obtained from an adult in good health and CMV-seronegative. CDR3 nucleotides: TGTGCCAGCAGGACGACAGGGATGAACACTGAAGCTTTCTTT. Protein: CASRTTGMNTEAFF.